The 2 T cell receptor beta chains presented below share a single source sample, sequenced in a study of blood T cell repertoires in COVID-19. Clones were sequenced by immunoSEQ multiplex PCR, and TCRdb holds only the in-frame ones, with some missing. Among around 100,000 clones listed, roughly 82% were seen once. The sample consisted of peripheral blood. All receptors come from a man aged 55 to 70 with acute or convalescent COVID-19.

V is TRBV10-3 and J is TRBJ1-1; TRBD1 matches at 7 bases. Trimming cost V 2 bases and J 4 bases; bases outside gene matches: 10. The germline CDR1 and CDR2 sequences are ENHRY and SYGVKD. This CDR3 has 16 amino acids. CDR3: CAISERRGRVLTEAFF. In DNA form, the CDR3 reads TGTGCCATCAGTGAGAGGAGGGGGCGCGTTCTCACTGAAGCTTTCTTT.

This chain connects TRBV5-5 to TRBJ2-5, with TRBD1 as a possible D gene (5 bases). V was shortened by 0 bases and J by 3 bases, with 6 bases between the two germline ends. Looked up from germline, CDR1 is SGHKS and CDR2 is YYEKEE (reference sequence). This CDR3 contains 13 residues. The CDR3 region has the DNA TGTGCCAGCAGCTTGGCAGGGAAAGAGACCCAGTACTTC. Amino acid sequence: CASSLAGKETQYF.